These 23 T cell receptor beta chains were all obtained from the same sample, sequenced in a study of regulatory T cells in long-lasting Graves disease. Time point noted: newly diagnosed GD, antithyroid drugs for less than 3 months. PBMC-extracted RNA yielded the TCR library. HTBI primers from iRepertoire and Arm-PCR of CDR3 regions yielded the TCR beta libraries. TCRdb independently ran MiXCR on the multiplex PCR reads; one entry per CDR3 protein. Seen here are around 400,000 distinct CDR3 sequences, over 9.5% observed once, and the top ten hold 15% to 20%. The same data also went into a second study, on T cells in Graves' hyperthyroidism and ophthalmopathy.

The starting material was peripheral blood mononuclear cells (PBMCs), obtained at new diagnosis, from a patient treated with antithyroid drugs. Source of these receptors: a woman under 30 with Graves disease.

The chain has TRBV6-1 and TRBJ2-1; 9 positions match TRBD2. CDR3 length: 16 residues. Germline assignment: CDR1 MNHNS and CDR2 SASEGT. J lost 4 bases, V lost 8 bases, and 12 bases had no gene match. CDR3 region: CASRRWASGIYNEQFF. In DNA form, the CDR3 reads TGTGCCAGCCGGCGGTGGGCTAGCGGGATTTACAATGAGCAGTTCTTC.

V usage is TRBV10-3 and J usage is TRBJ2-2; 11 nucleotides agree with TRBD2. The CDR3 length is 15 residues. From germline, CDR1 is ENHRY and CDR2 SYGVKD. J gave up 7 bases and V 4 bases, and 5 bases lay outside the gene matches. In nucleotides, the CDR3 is TGTGCCATCAGTGGGGGGACTAGCGGTAGCGGGGAGCTGTTTTTT. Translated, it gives CAISGGTSGSGELFF.

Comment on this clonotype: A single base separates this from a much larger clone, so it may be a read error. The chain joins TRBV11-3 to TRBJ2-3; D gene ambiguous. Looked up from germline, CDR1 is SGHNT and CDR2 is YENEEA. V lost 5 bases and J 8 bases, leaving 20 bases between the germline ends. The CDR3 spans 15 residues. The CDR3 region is CASSAGPLPYGTQYF. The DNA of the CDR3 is TGTGCCAGCAGCGCCGGTCCCCTACCATATGGTACGCAGTATTTT.

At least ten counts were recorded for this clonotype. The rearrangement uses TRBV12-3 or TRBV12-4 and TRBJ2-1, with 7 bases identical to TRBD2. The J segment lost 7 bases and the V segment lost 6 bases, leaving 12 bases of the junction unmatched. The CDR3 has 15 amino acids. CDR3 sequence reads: CASSRVGGRRNEQFF. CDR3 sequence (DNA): TGTGCCAGCAGCCGGGTGGGCGGGAGACGAAATGAGCAGTTCTTC.

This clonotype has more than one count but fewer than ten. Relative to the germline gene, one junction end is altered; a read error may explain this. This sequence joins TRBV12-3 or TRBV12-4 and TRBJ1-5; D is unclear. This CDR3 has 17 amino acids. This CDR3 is CAGSLMAGPRRDQPQHF. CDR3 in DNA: TGTGCCGGCAGTTTAATGGCAGGTCCCCGTAGGGATCAGCCCCAGCATTTT.

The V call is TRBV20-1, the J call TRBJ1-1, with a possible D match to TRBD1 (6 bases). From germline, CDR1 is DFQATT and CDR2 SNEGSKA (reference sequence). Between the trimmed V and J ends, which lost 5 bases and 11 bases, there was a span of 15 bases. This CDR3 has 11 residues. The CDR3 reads CSAPGPQGAFF. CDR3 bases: TGCAGTGCTCCTGGGCCCCAGGGGGCTTTCTTT.

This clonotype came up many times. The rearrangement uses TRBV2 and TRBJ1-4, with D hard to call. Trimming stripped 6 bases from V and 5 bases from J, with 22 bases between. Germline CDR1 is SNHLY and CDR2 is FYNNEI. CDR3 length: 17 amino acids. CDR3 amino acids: CASRPLRTVSLNEKLFF. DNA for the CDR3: TGTGCCAGCAGACCGCTACGGACTGTCTCCCTGAATGAAAAACTGTTTTTT.

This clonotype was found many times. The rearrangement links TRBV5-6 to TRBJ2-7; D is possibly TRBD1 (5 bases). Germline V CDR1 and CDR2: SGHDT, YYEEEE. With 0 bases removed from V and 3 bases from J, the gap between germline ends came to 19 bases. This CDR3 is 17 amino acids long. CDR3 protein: CASSLEQGFAMGYEQYF. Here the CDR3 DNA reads TGTGCCAGCAGCTTGGAGCAGGGTTTCGCGATGGGCTACGAGCAGTACTTC.

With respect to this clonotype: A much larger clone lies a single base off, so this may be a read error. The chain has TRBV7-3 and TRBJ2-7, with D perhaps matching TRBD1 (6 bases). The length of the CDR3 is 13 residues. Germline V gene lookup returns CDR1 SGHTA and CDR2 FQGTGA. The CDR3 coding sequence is TGTGCCGGCAGCTTGGGTACAGGGAACGAGCAGTACTTC. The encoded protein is CAGSLGTGNEQYF.

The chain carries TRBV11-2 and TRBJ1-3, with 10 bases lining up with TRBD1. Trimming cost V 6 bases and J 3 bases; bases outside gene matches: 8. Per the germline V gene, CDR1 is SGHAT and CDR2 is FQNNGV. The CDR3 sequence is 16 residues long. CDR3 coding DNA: TGTGCCAGCAGGGCCCGGGACAGGGGCCGTGGAAACACCATATATTTT. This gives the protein CASRARDRGRGNTIYF.

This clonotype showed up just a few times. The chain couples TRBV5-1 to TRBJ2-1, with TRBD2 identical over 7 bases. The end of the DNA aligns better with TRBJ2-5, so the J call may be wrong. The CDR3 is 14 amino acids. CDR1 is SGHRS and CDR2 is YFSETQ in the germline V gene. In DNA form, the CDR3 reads TGCGCCAGCAGTTCACAGCGGGGACAAGAGACCCAGTACTTC. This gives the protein CASSSQRGQETQYF.

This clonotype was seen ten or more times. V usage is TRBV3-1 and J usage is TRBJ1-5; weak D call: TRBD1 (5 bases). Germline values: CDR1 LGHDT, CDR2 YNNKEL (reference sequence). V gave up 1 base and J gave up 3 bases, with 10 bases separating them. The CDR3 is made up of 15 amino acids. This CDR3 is CASSQGGVNNQPQHF. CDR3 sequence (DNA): TGTGCCAGCAGCCAAGGGGGGGTGAACAATCAGCCCCAGCATTTT.

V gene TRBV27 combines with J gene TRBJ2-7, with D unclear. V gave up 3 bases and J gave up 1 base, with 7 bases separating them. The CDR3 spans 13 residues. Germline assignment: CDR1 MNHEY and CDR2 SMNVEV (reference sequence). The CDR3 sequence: CASSFQNSYEQYF. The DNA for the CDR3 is TGTGCCAGCAGTTTTCAGAATTCCTACGAGCAGTACTTC.

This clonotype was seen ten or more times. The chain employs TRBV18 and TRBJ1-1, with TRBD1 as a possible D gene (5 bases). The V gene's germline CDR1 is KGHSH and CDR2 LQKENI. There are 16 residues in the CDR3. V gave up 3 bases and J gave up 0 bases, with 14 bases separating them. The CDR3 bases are TGTGCCAGCTCACCGTTCGGTGCAGGGATGAACACTGAAGCTTTCTTT. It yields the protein CASSPFGAGMNTEAFF.

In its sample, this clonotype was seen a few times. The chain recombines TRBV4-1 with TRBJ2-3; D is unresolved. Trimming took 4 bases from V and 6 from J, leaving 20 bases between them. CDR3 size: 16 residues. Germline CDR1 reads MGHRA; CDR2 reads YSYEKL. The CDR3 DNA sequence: TGCGCCAGCAGCCCCAAAAACACATACCTCGGTGATACGCAGTATTTT. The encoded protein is CASSPKNTYLGDTQYF.

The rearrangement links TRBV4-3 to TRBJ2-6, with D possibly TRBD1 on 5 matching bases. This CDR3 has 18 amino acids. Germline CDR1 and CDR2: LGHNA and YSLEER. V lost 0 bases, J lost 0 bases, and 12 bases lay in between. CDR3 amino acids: CASSQEETGPSGANVLTF. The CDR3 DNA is TGCGCCAGCAGCCAAGAAGAAACAGGCCCCTCTGGGGCCAACGTCCTGACTTTC.

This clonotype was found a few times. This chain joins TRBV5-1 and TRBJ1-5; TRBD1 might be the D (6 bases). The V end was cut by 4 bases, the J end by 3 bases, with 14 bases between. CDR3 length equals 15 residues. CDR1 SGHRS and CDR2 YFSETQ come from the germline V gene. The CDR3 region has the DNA TGCGCCAGCAGCAGGGAGACAGGCGTCAATCAGCCCCAGCATTTT. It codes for CASSRETGVNQPQHF.

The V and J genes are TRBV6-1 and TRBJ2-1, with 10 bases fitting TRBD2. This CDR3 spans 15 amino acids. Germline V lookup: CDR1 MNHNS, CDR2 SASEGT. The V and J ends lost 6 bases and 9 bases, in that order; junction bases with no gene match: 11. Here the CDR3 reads CASSARAGGPGEQFF. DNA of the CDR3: TGTGCCAGCAGCGCCAGAGCGGGAGGGCCGGGTGAGCAGTTCTTC.

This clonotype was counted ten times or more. CDR3 in DNA: TGTGCCACCAGGGGTACCGGGGAGCTGTTTTTT. It yields the protein CATRGTGELFF. V usage is TRBV7-9 and J usage is TRBJ2-2; perhaps TRBD1 as D (6 bases). CDR1 SEHNR and CDR2 FQNEAQ come from the germline V gene (reference sequence). This CDR3 contains 11 residues. V was pared by 10 bases and J by 5 bases, with 8 bases between.

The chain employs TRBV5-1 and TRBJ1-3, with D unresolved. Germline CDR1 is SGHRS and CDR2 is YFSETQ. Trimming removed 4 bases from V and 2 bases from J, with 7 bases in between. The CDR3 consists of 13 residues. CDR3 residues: CASSPSPGNTIYF. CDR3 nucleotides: TGCGCCAGCAGCCCTTCTCCTGGAAACACCATATATTTT.

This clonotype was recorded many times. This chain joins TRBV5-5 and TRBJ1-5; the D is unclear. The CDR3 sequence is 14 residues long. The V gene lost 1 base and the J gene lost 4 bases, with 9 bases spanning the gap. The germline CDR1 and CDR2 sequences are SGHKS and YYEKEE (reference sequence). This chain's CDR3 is CASSLYSENQPQHF. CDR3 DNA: TGTGCCAGCAGCTTGTATTCTGAGAATCAGCCCCAGCATTTT.

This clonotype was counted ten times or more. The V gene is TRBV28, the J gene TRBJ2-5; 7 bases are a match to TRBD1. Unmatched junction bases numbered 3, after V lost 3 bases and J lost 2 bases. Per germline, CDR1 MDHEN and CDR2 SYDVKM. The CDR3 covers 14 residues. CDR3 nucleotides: TGTGCCAGCAGTTTTTCGGGACAGCAAGAGACCCAGTACTTC. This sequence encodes CASSFSGQQETQYF.

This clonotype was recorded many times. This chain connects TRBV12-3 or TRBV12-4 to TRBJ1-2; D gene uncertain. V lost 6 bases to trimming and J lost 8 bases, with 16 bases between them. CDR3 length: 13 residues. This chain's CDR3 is CASSLWTAGGYTF. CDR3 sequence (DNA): TGTGCCAGCAGCTTATGGACTGCCGGAGGCTACACCTTC.